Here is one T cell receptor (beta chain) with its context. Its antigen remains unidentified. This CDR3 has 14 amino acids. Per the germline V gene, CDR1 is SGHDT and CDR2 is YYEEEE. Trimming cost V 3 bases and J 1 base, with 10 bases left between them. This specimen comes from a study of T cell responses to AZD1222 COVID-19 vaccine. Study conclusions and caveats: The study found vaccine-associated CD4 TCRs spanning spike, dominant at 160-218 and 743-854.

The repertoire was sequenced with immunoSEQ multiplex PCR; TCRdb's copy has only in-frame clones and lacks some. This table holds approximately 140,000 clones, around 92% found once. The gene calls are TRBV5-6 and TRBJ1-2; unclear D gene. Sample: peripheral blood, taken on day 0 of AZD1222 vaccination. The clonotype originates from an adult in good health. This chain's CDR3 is CASSSRTVNYGYTF. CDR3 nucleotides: TGTGCCAGCAGCTCTCGAACCGTTAACTATGGCTACACCTTC.